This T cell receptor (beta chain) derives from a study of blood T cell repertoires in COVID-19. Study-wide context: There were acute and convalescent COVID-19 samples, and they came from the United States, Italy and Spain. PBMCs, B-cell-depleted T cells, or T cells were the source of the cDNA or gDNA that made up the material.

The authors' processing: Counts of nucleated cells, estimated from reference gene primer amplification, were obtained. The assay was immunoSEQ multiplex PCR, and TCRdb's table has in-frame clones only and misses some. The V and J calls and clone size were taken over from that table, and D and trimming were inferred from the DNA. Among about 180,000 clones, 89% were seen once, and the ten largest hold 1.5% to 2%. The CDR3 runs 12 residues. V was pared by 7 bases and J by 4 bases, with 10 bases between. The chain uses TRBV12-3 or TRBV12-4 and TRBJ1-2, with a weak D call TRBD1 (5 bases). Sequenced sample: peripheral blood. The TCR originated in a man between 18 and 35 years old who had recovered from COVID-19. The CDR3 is CASMAGLYGYTF. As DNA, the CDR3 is TGTGCCAGCATGGCGGGGCTCTATGGCTACACCTTC.